The subject of this entry is one TCR beta chain. Its antigen is not identified. The data originate from a study of cytomegalovirus exposure and HLA in healthy donors. Study in general: The same platform as the roughly 670 first-cohort repertoires was used for the 120 validation repertoires, a later analysis reported. Study observations and caveats: Altogether, 160 or so TCR beta chains were recorded as cytomegalovirus-associated. In the roughly 130 validation repertoires, a later analysis found that first-cohort TCR clusters tended to co-occur. Among the CMV-associated chains, three were confirmed in vitro as specific for CMV antigens.

Produced via immunoSEQ multiplex PCR; TCRdb's table is partial and in-frame only. The sample yields 150,000 or so clones, about 94% seen once. This CDR3 region has 14 residues. Germline V gene lookup returns CDR1 SGHAT and CDR2 FQNNGV. Trimming removed 11 bases at V and 0 bases at J, with 14 bases between. The rearrangement joins TRBV11-2 to TRBJ2-1; weak D call: TRBD2 (6 bases). This clonotype originated in a young man in good health and CMV-seropositive. Sequencing used PBMCs. In nucleotides, the CDR3 is TGTGCCTCGGGCATCGGGAGCTCCTACAATGAGCAGTTCTTC. It yields the protein CASGIGSSYNEQFF. Full variable domain (rest looked up from reference TRBV11-2 and TRBJ2-1): EAGVAQSPRYKIIEKRQSVAFWCNPISGHATLYWYQQILGQGPKLLIQFQNNGVVDDSQLPKDRFSAERLKGVDSTLKIQPAKLEDSAVYLCASGIGSSYNEQFFGPGTRLTVL.